The 23 T cell receptor beta chains given below trace back to one sample, sequenced in a study of cytomegalovirus exposure and HLA in healthy donors. PCR involved 60 Vbeta and 13 Jbeta primers. The repertoire was sequenced with immunoSEQ multiplex PCR; TCRdb's copy has only in-frame clones and lacks some. The sample shows around 140,000 clones, around 82% of them seen only once. Input material: PBMCs. The receptors come from a woman aged 40 to 49 in good health and CMV-seropositive.

J is TRBJ1-4 and V is TRBV30; 10 bases are a match to TRBD1. The V gene's germline CDR1 is GTSNPN and CDR2 SVGIG (reference sequence). Trimming took 5 bases from V and 14 from J; bases not matched to a gene: 8. The CDR3 runs to 12 residues. This chain's CDR3 is CAWGGQGRILFF. The CDR3 region has the DNA TGTGCCTGGGGGGGACAGGGGAGGATCCTGTTTTTT.

The rearrangement links TRBV6-1 to TRBJ2-1; tentatively, D is TRBD1 (6 bases). The CDR3 totals 13 residues. CDR1 is MNHNS and CDR2 is SASEGT in the germline V gene. V was pared by 6 bases and J by 9 bases, with 15 bases between. The CDR3 loop reads CASRRNRAREQFF. As DNA, the CDR3 is TGTGCCAGCAGACGTAACAGGGCCCGTGAGCAGTTCTTC.

The rearrangement uses TRBV15 and TRBJ2-1, with TRBD2 matching over 9 bases. The CDR3 loop spans 15 amino acids. Losses at the gene ends were 0 bases for V and 9 bases for J; bases not matched to a gene: 6. Germline V gene sequence: CDR1 LNHNV, CDR2 YYDKDF (reference sequence). The CDR3 loop is CATSREAGGTGEQFF. For the CDR3, the DNA is TGTGCCACCAGCAGAGAGGCGGGAGGGACTGGTGAGCAGTTCTTC.

The J gene is TRBJ2-3, the V gene TRBV28, with 8 positions matching TRBD2. Germline CDR1 reads MDHEN; CDR2 reads SYDVKM. Trimming took 5 bases from V and 0 from J; bases not matched to a gene: 16. The CDR3 totals 19 residues. CDR3 loop: CASSPRGAGAHTSTDTQYF. The CDR3 nucleotides read TGTGCCAGCAGTCCCAGGGGAGCGGGGGCACACACTAGCACAGATACGCAGTATTTT.

The chain combines TRBV6-1 with TRBJ2-7; 11 bases are a match to TRBD2. CDR1 is MNHNS and CDR2 is SASEGT in the germline V gene. This CDR3 comprises 14 residues. V lost 4 bases and J lost 3; bases outside the gene matches: 2. CDR3 region: CASSGLAGNYEQYF. Here the CDR3 DNA reads TGTGCCAGCAGTGGACTAGCGGGAAACTACGAGCAGTACTTC.

This chain joins TRBV27 and TRBJ2-1, with a tentative D call TRBD1 (5 bases). CDR3 size: 16 residues. The V gene's germline CDR1 is MNHEY and CDR2 SMNVEV (reference sequence). Trimming took 6 bases from V and 3 from J, leaving 18 bases between them. CDR3 in amino acids: CASRGYRKGVYNEQFF. The CDR3 DNA is TGTGCCAGCAGGGGATACAGGAAAGGAGTCTACAATGAGCAGTTCTTC.

This clone was observed once. The chain employs TRBV27 and TRBJ2-7, with a tentative D call TRBD2 (6 bases). V was trimmed by 5 bases and J by 5 bases, leaving 19 bases between them. Germline V CDR1 and CDR2: MNHEY, SMNVEV (reference sequence). The CDR3 loop spans 15 amino acids. The DNA of the CDR3 is TGTGCCAGCAGTCAACTCGGGAGCAGGTCGGACGAGCAGTACTTC. It encodes CASSQLGSRSDEQYF.

This clone has just one count. V gene TRBV5-6 combines with J gene TRBJ1-2, with a weak D call TRBD1 (6 bases). This CDR3 comprises 13 residues. The germline gives CDR1 SGHDT, CDR2 YYEEEE. V was cut by 4 bases and J by 8 bases, with 15 bases left in between. CDR3 sequence reads: CASSRTVFGGYTF. In DNA, the CDR3 is TGTGCCAGCAGCCGGACAGTCTTCGGCGGCTACACCTTC.

The chain carries TRBV6-6 and TRBJ1-2, with a weak D call TRBD1 (6 bases). The CDR3 is made up of 13 amino acids. Trimming took 0 bases from V and 7 from J, leaving 9 bases between them. CDR1 and CDR2 (germline): MNHNY, SVGAGI (reference sequence). For the CDR3, the DNA is TGTGCCAGCAGTTACTCACAGGGTCTTGGCTACACCTTC. Amino acids: CASSYSQGLGYTF.

The chain employs TRBV9 and TRBJ2-3, with 11 bases lining up with TRBD1. Germline values: CDR1 SGDLS, CDR2 YYNGEE. Trimming took 7 bases from V and 4 from J; bases not matched to a gene: 8. This CDR3 has 15 amino acids. In DNA form, the CDR3 reads TGTGCCAGCCCAACCGGGACAGGGGGGGCAGATACGCAGTATTTT. It is translated as CASPTGTGGADTQYF.

The gene calls are TRBV5-1 and TRBJ2-3, with a weak D call TRBD1 (6 bases). V lost 4 bases and J lost 2, with 14 bases in between. The CDR3 sequence is 15 residues long. Germline V gene sequence: CDR1 SGHRS, CDR2 YFSETQ. The CDR3 loop is CASSPRTGSTDTQYF. CDR3 nucleotide sequence: TGCGCCAGCAGCCCGCGAACAGGGTCCACAGATACGCAGTATTTT.

Turning to this clone: The same CDR3 is also encoded by other DNA sequences in this sample. This chain uses TRBV7-3 with TRBJ2-3, with TRBD2 matching 7 bases. This CDR3 is built from 13 residues. Germline CDR1 and CDR2: SGHTA and FQGTGA. Trimming at V came to 2 bases and at J to 8 bases, leaving 4 bases not matched to a gene. This chain's CDR3 is CASSLGEGLTQYF. For the CDR3, the DNA is TGTGCCAGCAGCTTAGGGGAGGGCCTTACGCAGTATTTT.

This clone appeared a single time. J is TRBJ2-3 and V is TRBV5-1; D perhaps matches TRBD2 (7 bases). Germline-derived CDR1 and CDR2 are SGHRS and YFSETQ. CDR3 length: 15 amino acids. V was cut by 4 bases and J by 4 bases, with 16 bases left in between. CDR3 sequence: CASSTSGAGADTQYF. CDR3 nucleotides: TGCGCCAGCAGCACCAGCGGGGCAGGGGCAGATACGCAGTATTTT.

The chain links TRBV5-1 to TRBJ2-1; D is ambiguous. V shed 0 bases and J shed 0 bases, with 10 bases lying between them. The CDR3 totals 16 residues. CDR1 SGHRS and CDR2 YFSETQ come from the germline V gene. Here the CDR3 reads CASSLVPRDSYNEQFF. CDR3 nucleotide sequence: TGCGCCAGCAGCTTGGTCCCGAGAGACTCCTACAATGAGCAGTTCTTC.

The chain couples TRBV19 to TRBJ2-7; D is unresolved. Trimming left V 7 bases short and J 0 bases short, with 16 bases between. Germline CDR1 and CDR2: LNHDA and SQIVND (reference sequence). The CDR3 runs to 15 residues. CDR3 nucleotides: TGTGCCAGTATTCCATACAGTCTGAGCTCCTACGAGCAGTACTTC. Residues: CASIPYSLSSYEQYF.

The rearrangement joins TRBV19 to TRBJ1-1; 7 bases are a match to TRBD1. The germline gives CDR1 LNHDA, CDR2 SQIVND (reference sequence). This CDR3 contains 12 residues. CDR3 loop: CASGHRGTEAFF. CDR3 coding DNA: TGTGCTAGTGGCCACAGGGGCACTGAAGCTTTCTTT.

V gene TRBV19 combines with J gene TRBJ2-1, with TRBD2 matching 13 bases. Germline V gives CDR1 LNHDA, CDR2 SQIVND (reference sequence). The length of the CDR3 is 16 residues. V gave up 6 bases and J gave up 13 bases; unmatched junction bases: 15. CDR3 sequence: CASSRLGTSGERRQFF. The CDR3 DNA reads TGTGCCAGTAGCCGCCTCGGGACTAGCGGGGAAAGGAGACAGTTCTTC.

This chain connects TRBV7-8 to TRBJ2-5; 7 nucleotides align to TRBD1. Trimming took 5 bases from V and 3 from J; bases not matched to a gene: 6. The CDR3 is 14 residues long. From germline, CDR1 is SGHVS and CDR2 FQNEAQ. CDR3 coding DNA: TGTGCCAGCAGCCTAGGGGGCCCCGAAGAGACCCAGTACTTC. Its translation: CASSLGGPEETQYF.

This clone was found once. The gene calls are TRBV21-1 and TRBJ2-2; TRBD2, as called in the table, went unchecked against the DNA. TRBV21-1 represents a pseudogene. This CDR3 spans 18 amino acids. CDR3 nucleotide sequence: TGTGCCAGCAGCAAAGCGCAAAGGGCTAGCGGGACGGACGGGGAGCTGTTTTTT. It encodes CASSKAQRASGTDGELFF.

This clone occurred once. The CDR3 sequence: CAISESSSGRPAEQYF. In DNA form, the CDR3 reads TGTGCCATCAGTGAGTCGAGTAGCGGGAGACCGGCCGAGCAGTACTTC. This rearrangement joins TRBV10-3 to TRBJ2-7; 9 bases agree with TRBD2. The CDR3 loop spans 16 amino acids. Trimming took 0 bases from V and 6 from J; bases not matched to a gene: 9. Germline CDR1 and CDR2: ENHRY and SYGVKD.

The chain uses TRBV4-1 and TRBJ2-1; TRBD2 agrees at 7 bases. J gave up 5 bases and V 4 bases, and 8 bases lay outside the gene matches. Germline V CDR1 and CDR2: MGHRA, YSYEKL. The CDR3 extends over 15 amino acids. CDR3 residues: CASSREVRGNNEQFF. The CDR3 coding sequence is TGCGCCAGCAGCCGGGAAGTGCGGGGGAACAATGAGCAGTTCTTC.

The J gene is TRBJ2-5, the V gene TRBV5-1; D gene uncertain. The CDR3 extends over 12 amino acids. Germline V gene sequence: CDR1 SGHRS, CDR2 YFSETQ. Trimming stripped 4 bases from V and 1 base from J, with 5 bases between. The chain's CDR3 is CASSPSQETQYF. The CDR3 DNA follows: TGCGCCAGCAGCCCCTCCCAAGAGACCCAGTACTTC.

Turning to this clone: One end of the junction is discordant with germline, which a read error may explain. The chain joins TRBV5-1 to TRBJ2-1; D not resolved. This CDR3 contains 13 residues. From germline, CDR1 is SGHRS and CDR2 YFSETQ. The CDR3 coding sequence is TGCGCCAACAGCTTTGGGCTACTCAATGAGCAGTTCTTC. Its protein is CANSFGLLNEQFF.